Each of the 2 T cell receptor beta chains below was sequenced from the same sample in a study of cytomegalovirus exposure and HLA in healthy donors. Using immunoSEQ multiplex PCR, the repertoire was profiled, and TCRdb retains in-frame clones only, with some absent. The data show over 150,000 clones, 70% to 90% seen once. Sequenced sample: PBMCs. These receptors were obtained from a man aged 18-30 years in good health and CMV-seropositive.

V gene TRBV5-4 combines with J gene TRBJ2-7; D unclear. CDR3 length: 14 amino acids. Looked up from germline, CDR1 is SGHNT and CDR2 is YYREEE (reference sequence). V was cut by 2 bases and J by 4 bases, with 13 bases left in between. The chain's CDR3 is CASSFVGRVYEQYF. In DNA, the CDR3 is TGTGCCAGCAGCTTTGTGGGCAGAGTGTACGAGCAGTACTTC.

The genes are TRBV5-5 and TRBJ2-7; the match to TRBD2 covers 8 bases. The germline V gene encodes CDR1 SGHKS and CDR2 YYEKEE (reference sequence). Trimming took 0 bases from V and 4 from J; bases not matched to a gene: 6. The CDR3 covers 15 residues. In DNA form, the CDR3 reads TGTGCCAGCAGCTTGGAGGTAGCGGGGTCTTACGAGCAGTACTTC. This translates into CASSLEVAGSYEQYF.